The 31 T cell receptor beta chains below all came from one sample that was sequenced in a study of blood T cell repertoires in COVID-19. Profiled with immunoSEQ multiplex PCR; TCRdb holds only in-frame clones, not every one. Of roughly 110,000 clones listed, roughly 80% were seen once; the top ten hold roughly 4.3%. Source material: peripheral blood. These receptors were obtained from a human donor in a cohort sampled during active COVID-19.

The V and J genes are TRBV6-5 and TRBJ2-3; D is unclear. Germline V gene data show CDR1 as MNHEY and CDR2 as SVGAGI. The CDR3 extends over 15 amino acids. V was clipped by 4 bases and J by 1 base, with 12 bases between them. This CDR3 is CASSLTSPRTDTQYF. The DNA for the CDR3 is TGTGCCAGCAGTTTAACTTCCCCCCGCACAGATACGCAGTATTTT.

This clone was counted a single time. This chain joins TRBV28 and TRBJ2-1; tentatively, D is TRBD2 (6 bases). CDR3 length equals 15 residues. The V gene lost 3 bases and the J gene lost 5 bases, with 14 bases spanning the gap. Per germline, CDR1 MDHEN and CDR2 SYDVKM. CDR3 loop: CASSFIGGLDNEQFF. The CDR3 region has the DNA TGTGCCAGCAGTTTCATCGGGGGTTTGGACAATGAGCAGTTCTTC.

J is TRBJ1-5 and V is TRBV6-2 or TRBV6-3, with a possible D match to TRBD1 (6 bases). This CDR3 contains 15 residues. V was cut by 5 bases and J by 0 bases, with 11 bases left in between. Germline values: CDR1 MNHEY, CDR2 SVGEGT. The CDR3 DNA sequence: TGTGCCAGCAGTGGCTGGGACATTAGCAATCAGCCCCAGCATTTT. Translation: CASSGWDISNQPQHF.

This chain uses TRBV19 with TRBJ2-7; 8 bases align to TRBD2. The J segment lost 4 bases and the V segment lost 3 bases, leaving 8 bases of the junction unmatched. This CDR3 is built from 15 residues. The germline V gene has CDR1 LNHDA and CDR2 SQIVND (reference sequence). CDR3 region: CASSMSSGSEYEQYF. The CDR3 region has the DNA TGTGCCAGTAGTATGTCCAGCGGGAGTGAGTACGAGCAGTACTTC.

In its sample, this clone was seen once. The gene calls are TRBV28 and TRBJ1-2, with D tentatively TRBD1 (6 bases). The CDR3 totals 14 residues. Trimming left V 2 bases short and J 5 bases short, with 12 bases between. Germline V gene data show CDR1 as MDHEN and CDR2 as SYDVKM. CDR3 residues: CASSLNSQGYGYTF. CDR3 coding DNA: TGTGCCAGCAGTTTAAATTCCCAGGGGTATGGCTACACCTTC.

This CDR3 reads CASSLGLAGEREQYF. The CDR3 DNA reads TGTGCCAGCAGCTTAGGACTAGCGGGAGAGAGAGAGCAGTACTTC. This chain uses TRBV7-2 with TRBJ2-7; 12 bases map to TRBD2. The germline V gene has CDR1 SGHTA and CDR2 FQGNSA. The V gene end was trimmed by 1 base and the J gene end by 7 bases; junction bases not matched to a gene: 5. CDR3 length: 15 residues. Filled out from reference TRBV7-2 and TRBJ2-7, the complete variable domain reads GAGVSQSPSNKVTEKGKDVELRCDPISGHTALYWYRQSLGQGLEFLIYFQGNSAPDKSGLPSDRFSAERTGGSVSTLTIQRTQQEDSAVYLCASSLGLAGEREQYFGPGTRLTVT.

The CDR3 DNA is TGTGCCAGCAGAAAAACAGCGGGCCTACCCACAGATACGCAGTATTTT. The encoded protein is CASRKTAGLPTDTQYF. This sequence joins TRBV7-2 and TRBJ2-3; D perhaps matches TRBD2 (6 bases). CDR3 size: 16 residues. Trimming removed 6 bases from V and 2 bases from J, with 18 bases in between. The germline V gene encodes CDR1 SGHTA and CDR2 FQGNSA.

V usage is TRBV30 and J usage is TRBJ2-6; no clear D gene. V was clipped by 5 bases and J by 2 bases, with 13 bases between them. The length of the CDR3 is 15 residues. Germline assignment: CDR1 GTSNPN and CDR2 SVGIG (reference sequence). The CDR3 bases are TGTGCCTGGGAGCCCCCCTCTCCTGGGGCCAACGTCCTGACTTTC. Amino acids: CAWEPPSPGANVLTF.

V gene TRBV6-2 or TRBV6-3 combines with J gene TRBJ1-2; 7 nucleotides agree with TRBD1. The CDR3 is made up of 14 amino acids. The J segment lost 8 bases and the V segment lost 0 bases, leaving 6 bases of the junction unmatched. Germline CDR1 MNHEY, CDR2 SVGEGT. This chain's CDR3 is CASSYSTGHGGYTF. The CDR3 DNA follows: TGTGCCAGCAGTTACTCGACAGGGCACGGCGGCTACACCTTC.

The sample holds many counts of this clone. The J gene is TRBJ2-7, the V gene TRBV5-1; 11 bases map to TRBD2. Germline CDR1 SGHRS, CDR2 YFSETQ. Trimming at V came to 4 bases and at J to 6 bases, leaving 3 bases not matched to a gene. CDR3 length equals 13 residues. In nucleotides, the CDR3 is TGCGCCAGCAGCCTCACTAGCGGGAGCGAGCAGTACTTC. Residues: CASSLTSGSEQYF.

The chain has TRBV9 and TRBJ1-1; 7 bases align to TRBD1. After removal of 0 bases from V and 1 base from J, the junction contained 6 bases not matched to a gene. The CDR3 is made up of 16 amino acids. CDR1 is SGDLS, CDR2 YYNGEE, per germline. CDR3 amino acids: CASSVGAGGTNTEAFF. The CDR3 region has the DNA TGTGCCAGCAGCGTAGGGGCAGGGGGGACGAACACTGAAGCTTTCTTT. Based on the CDR3 plus reference TRBV9 and TRBJ1-1, the full variable domain is DSGVTQTPKHLITATGQRVTLRCSPRSGDLSVYWYQQSLDQGLQFLIQYYNGEERAKGNILERFSAQQFPDLHSELNLSSLELGDSALYFCASSVGAGGTNTEAFFGQGTRLTVV.

This clone was counted a single time. The chain is built from TRBV7-2 and TRBJ1-2, with a tentative D call TRBD1 (5 bases). V gave up 5 bases and J gave up 6 bases, with 16 bases separating them. CDR1 and CDR2 from the germline V gene are SGHTA and FQGNSA. This CDR3 has 14 amino acids. CDR3 in DNA: TGTGCCAGCAGCCGGGGGGGGACGACCCATGGCTACACCTTC. It specifies CASSRGGTTHGYTF.

This chain joins TRBV9 and TRBJ1-6, with D hard to call. V was pared by 0 bases and J by 10 bases, with 8 bases between. CDR1 and CDR2 (germline): SGDLS, YYNGEE. The CDR3 loop spans 13 amino acids. CDR3 sequence: CASSVGGGSPLHF. The CDR3 DNA follows: TGTGCCAGCAGCGTAGGGGGAGGATCACCCCTCCACTTT.

The chain has TRBV4-2 and TRBJ2-1; 7 bases agree with TRBD1. The CDR3 has 14 residues. V lost 4 bases and J lost 8; bases outside the gene matches: 8. Germline V lookup: CDR1 LGHNA, CDR2 YNFKEQ. The CDR3 loop is CASSRIQGFDEQFF. CDR3 nucleotide sequence: TGTGCCAGCAGCCGAATACAGGGGTTCGATGAGCAGTTCTTC.

The rearrangement joins TRBV19 to TRBJ1-1; weak D call: TRBD1 (6 bases). The CDR3 loop spans 15 amino acids. Trimming pared 0 bases from V and 0 bases from J, leaving 8 bases between. CDR1 LNHDA and CDR2 SQIVND come from the germline V gene (reference sequence). CDR3 sequence reads: CASSIDAGVNTEAFF. CDR3 DNA: TGTGCCAGTAGTATAGATGCAGGGGTGAACACTGAAGCTTTCTTT.

The V and J genes are TRBV4-1 and TRBJ2-1, with D perhaps TRBD1 (5 bases). The CDR3 runs 16 residues. Germline loops: CDR1 MGHRA, CDR2 YSYEKL. V was trimmed by 1 base and J by 2 bases, leaving 12 bases between them. The CDR3 here is CASSQGQGFAYNEQFF. The CDR3 DNA follows: TGCGCCAGCAGCCAAGGGCAGGGCTTTGCCTACAATGAGCAGTTCTTC.

The V gene is TRBV5-1, the J gene TRBJ1-1; D is undetermined. Germline loops: CDR1 SGHRS, CDR2 YFSETQ. Trimming shortened V by 1 base and J by 5 bases, and 21 bases separated the two germline ends. The CDR3 runs 17 residues. The CDR3 sequence is CASSLPHHGSRDTEAFF. In nucleotides, the CDR3 is TGCGCCAGCAGCTTGCCGCACCACGGGAGCCGGGATACTGAAGCTTTCTTT.

V usage is TRBV7-2 and J usage is TRBJ2-1; D is perhaps TRBD2 (5 bases). V shed 5 bases and J shed 2 bases, with 13 bases lying between them. This CDR3 spans 15 amino acids. Germline CDR1 and CDR2: SGHTA and FQGNSA. In nucleotides, the CDR3 is TGTGCCAGCAGCCTCCAGGACTCAGCCTACAATGAGCAGTTCTTC. Its protein product is CASSLQDSAYNEQFF.

The rearrangement uses TRBV28 and TRBJ2-2; TRBD2 matches at 9 bases. The CDR3 length is 17 residues. Per the germline V gene, CDR1 is MDHEN and CDR2 is SYDVKM. V lost 0 bases, J lost 2 bases, and 4 bases stayed unmatched. In DNA form, the CDR3 reads TGTGCCAGCAGTTTATGGGCTAGCGGGGATAACACCGGGGAGCTGTTTTTT. Its protein product is CASSLWASGDNTGELFF.

The chain employs TRBV19 and TRBJ1-5, with 8 bases aligning to TRBD1. This CDR3 has 16 amino acids. V was pared by 0 bases and J by 2 bases, with 3 bases of the junction left unmatched. Germline V CDR1 and CDR2: LNHDA, SQIVND (reference sequence). CDR3 sequence: CASSIEQGVRNQPQHF. The CDR3 DNA sequence: TGTGCCAGTAGTATAGAACAGGGGGTTCGCAATCAGCCCCAGCATTTT.

The chain recombines TRBV7-2 with TRBJ1-6; D is perhaps TRBD1 (6 bases). Germline CDR1 and CDR2: SGHTA and FQGNSA. The V end lost 2 bases, the J end lost 9 bases, and 14 bases lay between the germline ends. There are 15 residues in the CDR3. CDR3 protein: CASSLNLGASSPLHF. In DNA, the CDR3 is TGTGCCAGCAGCTTAAATCTGGGGGCAAGTTCACCCCTCCACTTT.

This clone has just a few counts. This sequence joins TRBV29-1 and TRBJ1-3; D is unresolved. With 2 bases removed from V and 2 bases from J, the gap between germline ends came to 10 bases. From germline, CDR1 is SQVTM and CDR2 ANQGSEA. CDR3 size: 14 residues. The CDR3 coding sequence is TGCAGCGTTGAACCCGACACCGCTGGAAACACCATATATTTT. Translating it yields CSVEPDTAGNTIYF.

This chain links TRBV19 with TRBJ2-7; 8 positions agree with TRBD1. V was clipped by 1 base and J by 7 bases; unmatched bases: 9. Germline V gives CDR1 LNHDA, CDR2 SQIVND (reference sequence). The CDR3 has 15 residues. The CDR3: CASSIVSDRVREQYF. The CDR3 bases are TGTGCCAGTAGTATAGTTTCGGACAGGGTAAGGGAGCAGTACTTC.

The V and J genes are TRBV28 and TRBJ1-4; TRBD1 is a possible D gene (5 bases). CDR3 length: 14 amino acids. CDR1 and CDR2 from the germline V gene are MDHEN and SYDVKM. V lost 8 bases and J lost 7, with 17 bases in between. The CDR3 reads CASRLGGTGEKLFF. CDR3 sequence (DNA): TGTGCCAGCCGCCTCGGCGGGACGGGTGAAAAACTGTTTTTT.

This chain links TRBV7-9 with TRBJ2-2; D is undetermined. Germline V CDR1 and CDR2: SEHNR, FQNEAQ (reference sequence). The CDR3 covers 14 residues. The ends were cut back, 1 base at V and 4 bases at J, with 7 bases in the middle. The chain's CDR3 is CASSLGHGTGELFF. The CDR3 DNA follows: TGTGCCAGCAGCTTAGGACATGGCACCGGGGAGCTGTTTTTT.

J is TRBJ1-1 and V is TRBV9; D is uncertain. The V end was cut by 1 base, the J end by 3 bases, with 7 bases between. CDR1 is SGDLS and CDR2 is YYNGEE in the germline V gene. The CDR3 extends over 13 amino acids. The CDR3 DNA reads as TGTGCCAGCAGCGTATACGGGGACACTGAAGCTTTCTTT. As protein: CASSVYGDTEAFF. The whole variable domain, filled in from reference TRBV9 and TRBJ1-1, reads DSGVTQTPKHLITATGQRVTLRCSPRSGDLSVYWYQQSLDQGLQFLIQYYNGEERAKGNILERFSAQQFPDLHSELNLSSLELGDSALYFCASSVYGDTEAFFGQGTRLTVV.

The J gene is TRBJ2-7, the V gene TRBV4-3; tentatively, D is TRBD2 (5 bases). Germline CDR1 is LGHNA and CDR2 is YSLEER. The CDR3 contains 15 residues. V gave up 0 bases and J gave up 3 bases, with 12 bases separating them. The CDR3 bases are TGCGCCAGCAGCCAAGATTGGGCGGGTAGCTACGAGCAGTACTTC. Amino acid sequence: CASSQDWAGSYEQYF.

The chain employs TRBV7-3 and TRBJ2-2; 11 bases are a match to TRBD2. V shed 5 bases and J 5 bases; nucleotides not matched to a gene: 4. This CDR3 spans 15 amino acids. Germline V lookup: CDR1 SGHTA, CDR2 FQGTGA. The CDR3, as DNA: TGTGCCAGCAGCCCTGGACTAGCGGGTACCGGGGAGCTGTTTTTT. It codes for CASSPGLAGTGELFF.

The chain joins TRBV3-1 (or the pseudogene TRBV3-2) to TRBJ1-3, with D possibly TRBD1 on 5 matching bases. The V gene lost 4 bases and the J gene lost 0 bases, with 13 bases spanning the gap. Looked up from germline, CDR1 is LGHDT and CDR2 is YNNKEL (reference sequence). The CDR3 contains 16 residues. The chain's CDR3 is CASSPGTPSSGNTIYF. In DNA, the CDR3 is TGTGCCAGCAGCCCTGGGACTCCGAGCTCTGGAAACACCATATATTTT.

The chain combines TRBV27 with TRBJ2-7; 12 nucleotides agree with TRBD1. The length of the CDR3 is 19 residues. The junction had 14 bases not matched to a gene; V was cut back by 5 bases and J by 0 bases. The V gene's germline CDR1 is MNHEY and CDR2 SMNVEV (reference sequence). The CDR3 here is CASSRQGQGARPSSYEQYF. CDR3 bases: TGTGCCAGCAGTCGCCAGGGACAGGGGGCAAGACCGTCCTCCTACGAGCAGTACTTC.

The chain couples TRBV9 to TRBJ2-2; 13 bases fit TRBD2. The V segment lost 3 bases and the J segment 5 bases; nucleotides outside the gene matches: 4. The CDR3 is made up of 16 amino acids. Looked up from germline, CDR1 is SGDLS and CDR2 is YYNGEE. The CDR3 here is CASSALAGGPTGELFF. The CDR3 nucleotides are TGTGCCAGCAGCGCACTAGCGGGAGGGCCGACCGGGGAGCTGTTTTTT.